A single sample gave rise to the 16 T cell receptor beta chains below, sequenced in a study of post-analysis software for immune sequencing data. Notes on the study in general: Included in a set of 5 or 6 TRBV segments more frequent in patients than controls were TRBV5-6, TRBV5-1 and TRBV20-1.

TCR beta cDNA libraries had unique molecular identifiers. TCRdb reprocessed the PCR reads with MiXCR, giving one entry per CDR3 protein. The repertoire includes some 700,000 distinct CDR3 sequences, approximately 60% of them detected once, and approximately 10% sits in the top ten. The antigens these receptors bind are not known. The specimen sequenced was blood. These receptor sequences come from a girl between 2 and 10 years old with multiple sclerosis.

The chain has TRBV10-3 and TRBJ2-1; no definite D call. CDR1 and CDR2 from the germline V gene are ENHRY and SYGVKD. The CDR3 is made up of 15 amino acids. V was pared by 2 bases and J by 2 bases, with 10 bases between. CDR3 nucleotide sequence: TGTGCCATCAGTGAGCGTGGTTACCCCTACAATGAGCAGTTCTTC. Its protein product is CAISERGYPYNEQFF.

This chain uses TRBV7-9 with TRBJ2-3; either TRBD1 or TRBD2 may supply D (5 bases each). The germline CDR1 and CDR2 sequences are SEHNR and FQNEAQ (reference sequence). The length of the CDR3 is 17 residues. Between the trimmed V and J ends, which lost 4 bases and 2 bases, there was a span of 19 bases. The CDR3 is CASSYPGQSGTTDTQYF. CDR3 in DNA: TGTGCCAGCAGCTACCCCGGACAAAGCGGAACCACAGATACGCAGTATTTT.

This sequence joins TRBV7-2 and TRBJ2-4; no clear D. The ends were cut back, 0 bases at V and 6 bases at J, with 9 bases in the middle. Per the germline V gene, CDR1 is SGHTA and CDR2 is FQGNSA. There are 14 residues in the CDR3. DNA for the CDR3: TGTGCCAGCAGCTTAGCGGCTTCAGGAAACATTCAGTACTTC. It encodes CASSLAASGNIQYF.

This rearrangement joins TRBV28 to TRBJ2-2; D perhaps matches TRBD2 (6 bases). CDR1 MDHEN and CDR2 SYDVKM come from the germline V gene. The V and J ends lost 10 bases and 5 bases respectively, with 14 bases between them. The CDR3 consists of 13 residues. CDR3 sequence reads: CATTPGRTGELFF. DNA for the CDR3: TGTGCCACCACCCCAGGGAGGACCGGGGAGCTGTTTTTT.

The gene calls are TRBV5-4 and TRBJ2-7, with unresolved D. The CDR3 length is 14 residues. CDR1 SGHNT and CDR2 YYREEE come from the germline V gene (reference sequence). V dropped 4 bases and J dropped 10 bases, with 21 bases sitting between them. CDR3 in DNA: TGTGCCAGCAGCGAAGACCTTTCCCAAGAGGCCCAGTACTTC. Translating gives CASSEDLSQEAQYF.

This chain joins TRBV11-2 and TRBJ2-1, with TRBD2 identical over 11 bases. The CDR3 has 16 amino acids. The junction had 8 bases not matched to a gene; V was cut back by 6 bases and J by 4 bases. Germline values: CDR1 SGHAT, CDR2 FQNNGV. The CDR3 loop is CASSRPGLAVYNEQFF. The CDR3 bases are TGTGCCAGCAGTCGTCCGGGACTAGCGGTTTACAATGAGCAGTTCTTC.

This chain links TRBV6-5 with TRBJ1-5; a possible D gene is TRBD1 (6 bases). The V end lost 5 bases, the J end lost 3 bases, and 11 bases lay between the germline ends. Germline V CDR1 and CDR2: MNHEY, SVGAGI. The CDR3 is 14 amino acids. The CDR3, as DNA: TGTGCCAGCAGTCAAGACAGGTTCAATCAGCCCCAGCATTTT. It codes for CASSQDRFNQPQHF.

The rearrangement joins TRBV6-5 to TRBJ2-3; 8 nucleotides align to TRBD1. J lost 9 bases, V lost 10 bases, and 9 bases had no gene match. In germline, CDR1 is MNHEY, CDR2 SVGAGI. The CDR3 length is 12 residues. CDR3 DNA: TGTGCCATAGGGACAGGCCCTCGCACGCAGTATTTT. This codes for CAIGTGPRTQYF.

The rearrangement links TRBV12-3 or TRBV12-4 to TRBJ1-2, with D possibly matching TRBD1 (5 bases). V was pared by 2 bases and J by 4 bases, with 11 bases between. The CDR3 length is 14 residues. The DNA of the CDR3 is TGTGCCAGCAGTTTATCCGGGACGGGCTATGGCTACACCTTC. Translating gives CASSLSGTGYGYTF.

CDR3 sequence: CASSLINGGVSYNEQFF. The CDR3 nucleotides read TGTGCCAGCAGCTTAATCAATGGGGGGGTCTCCTACAATGAGCAGTTCTTC. V is TRBV11-1 and J is TRBJ2-1; TRBD2 aligns across 7 bases. The ends lost 2 bases at V and 0 bases at J; junction bases unmatched: 7. CDR1 SGHAT and CDR2 FQDESV come from the germline V gene (reference sequence). The CDR3 covers 17 residues.

This chain joins TRBV3-1 and TRBJ2-7; no clear D. Trimming pared 0 bases from V and 5 bases from J, leaving 14 bases between. The CDR3 length is 15 residues. The V gene's germline CDR1 is LGHDT and CDR2 YNNKEL (reference sequence). CDR3 loop: CASSQDGIVGDEQYF. The CDR3, as DNA: TGTGCCAGCAGCCAAGATGGGATTGTCGGCGACGAGCAGTACTTC.

The chain has TRBV29-1 and TRBJ2-5, with D tentatively TRBD1 (6 bases). Germline-derived CDR1 and CDR2 are SQVTM and ANQGSEA. The CDR3 runs 11 residues. With 5 bases removed from V and 11 bases from J, the gap between germline ends came to 15 bases. For the CDR3, the DNA is TGCAGCGTTACGGGACAAGAGGAGCAGTACTTC. Translating it yields CSVTGQEEQYF. The full variable domain, its missing parts supplied by reference TRBV29-1 and TRBJ2-5, is SAVISQKPSRDICQRGTSLTIQCQVDSQVTMMFWYRQQPGQSLTLIATANQGSEATYESGFVIDKFPISRPNLTFSTLTVSNMSPEDSSIYLCSVTGQEEQYFGPGTRLLVL.

The chain is built from TRBV9 and TRBJ2-3, with 9 bases fitting TRBD2. The CDR3 is made up of 16 amino acids. Germline assignment: CDR1 SGDLS and CDR2 YYNGEE. V gave up 4 bases and J gave up 3 bases; unmatched junction bases: 9. The DNA of the CDR3 is TGTGCCAGCAGCCTGGGGACTAGCTGGGAAACAGATACGCAGTATTTT. Encoded protein: CASSLGTSWETDTQYF.

V is TRBV4-1 and J is TRBJ2-7; 7 bases are shared with TRBD1. CDR3 size: 14 residues. With 5 bases clipped from V and 0 bases from J, the junction kept 4 bases outside the gene matches. Germline values: CDR1 MGHRA, CDR2 YSYEKL. This chain's CDR3 is CASSTTGVSYEQYF. The CDR3 coding sequence is TGCGCCAGCAGCACCACAGGGGTCTCCTACGAGCAGTACTTC.

The genes are TRBV20-1 and TRBJ1-2; a weak D match, TRBD1 (6 bases). Trimming removed 6 bases at V and 0 bases at J, with 11 bases between. Germline CDR1 DFQATT, CDR2 SNEGSKA (reference sequence). The CDR3 loop spans 13 amino acids. The CDR3 here is CSARGPPNYGYTF. As DNA, the CDR3 is TGCAGTGCCAGGGGACCTCCTAACTATGGCTACACCTTC.

This chain links TRBV2 with TRBJ2-3; 12 positions match TRBD2. The CDR3 totals 13 residues. Trimming cost V 6 bases and J 11 bases; bases outside gene matches: 6. In germline, CDR1 is SNHLY, CDR2 FYNNEI. This chain's CDR3 is CASSEGTSGWQYF. The CDR3 nucleotides read TGTGCCAGCAGCGAGGGGACTAGCGGGTGGCAGTATTTT.